This T cell receptor (beta chain) emerged from a study of shared clonotypes between healthy human individuals. The CDR3 is 19 residues long. Trimming cost V 1 base and J 6 bases; bases outside gene matches: 15. Germline CDR1 is MGHRA and CDR2 is YSYEKL. The repertoire was sequenced with immunoSEQ multiplex PCR; TCRdb's copy has only in-frame clones and lacks some. The table records about a million clones, approximately 80% of them present only once. The sequenced sample consisted of memory CD4+ T cells from PBMCs. The subset was: CD45RA-negative fraction. The J gene is TRBJ2-2, the V gene TRBV4-1; TRBD2 matches at 9 bases. The receptor's source is a man between 18 and 29 years old in good health. Some clones in this sample may be carry-over from other donors' samples. The CDR3 is CASSQGGFAGGHRAGELFF. The DNA for the CDR3 is TGCGCCAGCAGCCAAGGGGGTTTCGCGGGAGGGCATCGGGCCGGGGAGCTGTTTTTT.